Each of the 27 T cell receptor beta chains below was sequenced from the same sample in a study of blood T cell repertoires in COVID-19. Sequencing was performed with immunoSEQ multiplex PCR; in TCRdb, only in-frame clones are kept and a portion is missing. The sample lists about 100,000 clones; over 75% were seen once. Specimen: peripheral blood. These receptors were collected from a woman aged 60-75 years with acute or convalescent COVID-19.

A single count supports this clone. The rearrangement links TRBV6-5 to TRBJ1-2; 8 positions match TRBD1. With 6 bases clipped from V and 2 bases from J, the junction kept 5 bases outside the gene matches. Germline CDR1 is MNHEY and CDR2 is SVGAGI. The length of the CDR3 is 14 residues. The CDR3 DNA reads as TGTGCCAGCAGCTACAGGGGGTACAACTATGGCTACACCTTC. Translation gives CASSYRGYNYGYTF.

The V call is TRBV6-5, the J call TRBJ2-7, with TRBD1 matching over 8 bases. With V trimmed by 6 bases and J by 1 base, 2 bases remained unmatched. Germline V gene sequence: CDR1 MNHEY, CDR2 SVGAGI. This CDR3 has 13 amino acids. DNA for the CDR3: TGTGCCAGCAGACGACAGGGGTCCTACGAGCAGTACGTC. It translates to CASRRQGSYEQYV.

The V call is TRBV12-5, the J call TRBJ1-2; D perhaps matches TRBD1 (5 bases). Germline CDR1 LGHNT, CDR2 FRNRAP. The germline V and J ends were trimmed by 5 bases and 7 bases, with 14 bases remaining between them. This CDR3 region has 13 residues. The DNA for the CDR3 is TGTGCTAGTGGTCCTTCGGTGGGGGGTGGCTACACCTTC. The encoded protein is CASGPSVGGGYTF. Together with reference TRBV12-5 and TRBJ1-2, the CDR3 gives the full variable domain: DARVTQTPRHKVTEMGQEVTMRCQPILGHNTVFWYRQTMMQGLELLAYFRNRAPLDDSGMPKDRFSAEMPDATLATLKIQPSEPRDSAVYFCASGPSVGGGYTFGSGTRLTVV.

This clone has more than one count but fewer than ten. This sequence joins TRBV2 and TRBJ1-1; a weak D match, TRBD1 (5 bases). V gave up 4 bases and J gave up 7 bases, with 13 bases separating them. Germline values: CDR1 SNHLY, CDR2 FYNNEI. This CDR3 comprises 13 residues. In DNA, the CDR3 is TGTGCCAGCAGTGGCCAGGGAGGAATTGAAGCTTTCTTT. Protein product: CASSGQGGIEAFF.

CDR3: CASSTRMNTEAFF. The CDR3, as DNA: TGTGCCAGCAGCACTAGGATGAACACTGAAGCTTTCTTT. V is TRBV7-8 and J is TRBJ1-1, with no clear D. CDR1 and CDR2 from the germline V gene are SGHVS and FQNEAQ. The CDR3 loop spans 13 amino acids. Trimming removed 5 bases from V and 0 bases from J, with 7 bases in between.

The rearrangement uses TRBV9 and TRBJ1-2, with 11 nucleotides matching TRBD1. The CDR3 sequence is 16 residues long. CDR1 is SGDLS and CDR2 is YYNGEE in the germline V gene. V gave up 0 bases and J gave up 4 bases; unmatched junction bases: 5. The CDR3 reads CASSVATGQGGYGYTF. For the CDR3, the DNA is TGTGCCAGCAGCGTAGCTACGGGACAGGGGGGCTATGGCTACACCTTC.

V and J are TRBV9 and TRBJ2-1; possibly TRBD1 for D (5 bases). Germline V CDR1 and CDR2: SGDLS, YYNGEE. V was clipped by 2 bases and J by 5 bases, with 8 bases between them. This CDR3 comprises 13 residues. CDR3 sequence: CASSVLGDNEQFF. For the CDR3, the DNA is TGTGCCAGCAGCGTTTTAGGGGACAATGAGCAGTTCTTC.

The chain has TRBV3-1 (or the pseudogene TRBV3-2) and TRBJ1-1, with 9 bases identical to TRBD1. The V segment lost 5 bases and the J segment 11 bases; nucleotides outside the gene matches: 9. Germline values: CDR1 LGHDT, CDR2 YNNKEL (reference sequence). The CDR3 consists of 13 residues. The CDR3 nucleotides read TGTGCCAGCAGCGGAACGACAGGGGGATTGGCTTTCTTT. Its translation: CASSGTTGGLAFF.

V usage is TRBV24-1 and J usage is TRBJ2-3, with 11 bases that match TRBD2. The length of the CDR3 is 17 residues. V trimming: 3 bases; J trimming: 0 bases; junction bases outside the gene matches: 4. Germline lookup yields CDR1 KGHDR and CDR2 SFDVKD. CDR3 in amino acids: CATSDPTSGASTDTQYF. CDR3 nucleotides: TGTGCCACCAGTGATCCGACTAGCGGGGCTAGCACAGATACGCAGTATTTT.

This rearrangement joins TRBV19 to TRBJ1-5; 12 nucleotides match TRBD1. Germline assignment: CDR1 LNHDA and CDR2 SQIVND (reference sequence). The CDR3 has 18 residues. V was clipped by 2 bases and J by 7 bases; unmatched bases: 12. Here the CDR3 DNA reads TGTGCCAGTAGTATATTTCCCGGGGGACAGGGGGCGGGACAGCCCCAGCATTTT. Translating it yields CASSIFPGGQGAGQPQHF.

This chain joins TRBV3-1 (or the pseudogene TRBV3-2) and TRBJ1-2, with 7 bases lining up with TRBD1. CDR3 length: 14 amino acids. CDR1 is LGHDT, CDR2 YNNKEL, per germline (reference sequence). J lost 2 bases, V lost 4 bases, and 4 bases had no gene match. In DNA, the CDR3 is TGTGCCAGCAGCCCTTCGACAGGGAACTATGGCTACACCTTC. Translated, it gives CASSPSTGNYGYTF.

This clone was observed a few times. This chain connects TRBV19 to TRBJ1-2; the match to TRBD1 covers 8 bases. CDR1 and CDR2 (germline): LNHDA, SQIVND (reference sequence). V was clipped by 7 bases and J by 2 bases; unmatched bases: 6. There are 14 residues in the CDR3. CDR3 coding DNA: TGTGCCAGTACTCAGGACAGGGTAAACTATGGCTACACCTTC. Protein product: CASTQDRVNYGYTF.

The chain has TRBV6-1 and TRBJ2-1, with TRBD1 identical over 11 bases. V shed 4 bases and J 6 bases; nucleotides not matched to a gene: 8. The germline gives CDR1 MNHNS, CDR2 SASEGT. The CDR3 spans 16 residues. The CDR3 nucleotides read TGTGCCAGCAGTGCGGACAGGGGGCCAGGCTTCAATGAGCAGTTCTTC. Protein: CASSADRGPGFNEQFF.

V usage is TRBV7-9 and J usage is TRBJ2-3, with 10 bases fitting TRBD2. Germline loops: CDR1 SEHNR, CDR2 FQNEAQ (reference sequence). Unmatched junction bases numbered 3, after V lost 3 bases and J lost 0 bases. The CDR3 has 16 amino acids. Here the CDR3 DNA reads TGTGCCAGCAGCTTCATGACTAGCGGGAGCACAGATACGCAGTATTTT. Protein product: CASSFMTSGSTDTQYF. The variable domain in full, completed from reference TRBV7-9 and TRBJ2-3, reads DTGVSQNPRHKITKRGQNVTFRCDPISEHNRLYWYRQTLGQGPEFLTYFQNEAQLEKSRLLSDRFSAERPKGSFSTLEIQRTEQGDSAMYLCASSFMTSGSTDTQYFGPGTRLTVL.

V is TRBV24-1 and J is TRBJ1-5; D is perhaps TRBD1 (5 bases). The CDR3 covers 17 residues. Germline loops: CDR1 KGHDR, CDR2 SFDVKD. Trimming removed 3 bases from V and 1 base from J, with 15 bases in between. As DNA, the CDR3 is TGTGCCACCAGTGATCCCAGGGAGGGCGGGAGCAATCAGCCCCAGCATTTT. This codes for CATSDPREGGSNQPQHF.

The CDR3 spells CASTHLTYNEQFF. CDR3 bases: TGTGCCAGTACCCACCTTACTTACAATGAGCAGTTCTTC. The V gene is TRBV12-3 or TRBV12-4, the J gene TRBJ2-1; D gene unclear. The V end lost 9 bases, the J end lost 4 bases, and 13 bases lay between the germline ends. CDR3 length: 13 amino acids.

This chain's CDR3 is CASSFKGGTEAFF. The CDR3 DNA is TGTGCCAGCAGCTTCAAGGGAGGGACTGAAGCTTTCTTT. The J gene is TRBJ1-1, the V gene TRBV7-6; no definite D call. Germline CDR1 SGHVS, CDR2 FNYEAQ. The CDR3 covers 13 residues. Trimming pared 3 bases from V and 5 bases from J, leaving 10 bases between.

V and J are TRBV5-1 and TRBJ1-6, with a possible D match to TRBD1 (5 bases). Germline CDR1 is SGHRS and CDR2 is YFSETQ. The length of the CDR3 is 16 residues. Trimming removed 7 bases at V and 6 bases at J, with 20 bases between. The CDR3 sequence: CASRLEGPQGNSPLHF. CDR3 coding DNA: TGCGCCAGCCGGCTGGAAGGCCCCCAGGGTAATTCACCCCTCCACTTT.

The V gene is TRBV4-2, the J gene TRBJ2-1, with TRBD2 matching over 13 bases. CDR1 is LGHNA and CDR2 is YNFKEQ in the germline V gene. V shed 2 bases and J 7 bases; nucleotides not matched to a gene: 5. The CDR3 sequence is 16 residues long. CDR3 sequence: CASSQPGLAGANEQFF. In nucleotides, the CDR3 is TGTGCCAGCAGCCAACCAGGACTAGCGGGAGCAAATGAGCAGTTCTTC.

The chain carries TRBV5-1 and TRBJ2-7; 9 nucleotides match TRBD2. The germline gives CDR1 SGHRS, CDR2 YFSETQ. V shed 0 bases, J shed 5 bases, and the junction held 6 bases outside the gene matches. The CDR3 consists of 15 residues. Here the CDR3 reads CASSLGGSGSHEQYF. CDR3 in DNA: TGCGCCAGCAGCTTGGGTGGTAGCGGGAGCCACGAGCAGTACTTC.

The chain uses TRBV7-8 and TRBJ2-5; no clear D gene. Germline-derived CDR1 and CDR2 are SGHVS and FQNEAQ. The CDR3 runs to 11 residues. V lost 5 bases and J 9 bases, leaving 10 bases between the germline ends. The DNA for the CDR3 is TGTGCCAGCAGCCCGGAGAAGGCCCAGTACTTC. Encoded protein: CASSPEKAQYF.

This clone showed up just once. V gene TRBV4-1 combines with J gene TRBJ2-1; 14 nucleotides align to TRBD2. Germline V gene lookup returns CDR1 MGHRA and CDR2 YSYEKL. This CDR3 comprises 18 residues. The trim removed 1 base at V and 5 bases at J, leaving 7 bases unmatched. CDR3 amino acids: CASSQVDMGLAGDNEQFF. The DNA for the CDR3 is TGCGCCAGCAGCCAAGTAGATATGGGACTAGCGGGAGACAATGAGCAGTTCTTC.

This clone was seen only a few times. This chain joins TRBV5-4 and TRBJ1-2, with 8 positions matching TRBD1. Trimming cost V 3 bases and J 4 bases; bases outside gene matches: 2. CDR1 SGHNT and CDR2 YYREEE come from the germline V gene (reference sequence). The CDR3 contains 13 residues. DNA of the CDR3: TGTGCCAGCAGCTCAGGGGGCCTCTATGGCTACACCTTC. Its protein is CASSSGGLYGYTF.

CDR3 loop: CASSSPGTGEYFGYTF. CDR3 bases: TGTGCCAGCAGCTCACCCGGGACAGGGGAATACTTTGGCTACACCTTC. The V call is TRBV7-8, the J call TRBJ1-2; 10 positions match TRBD1. The length of the CDR3 is 16 residues. The J segment lost 7 bases and the V segment lost 4 bases, leaving 12 bases of the junction unmatched. From germline, CDR1 is SGHVS and CDR2 FQNEAQ.

The chain couples TRBV19 to TRBJ1-5; D gene ambiguous. Trimming pared 4 bases from V and 9 bases from J, leaving 13 bases between. The CDR3 has 13 residues. Germline loops: CDR1 LNHDA, CDR2 SQIVND (reference sequence). CDR3 in DNA: TGTGCCAGTAGTACCAACTGGGAGGGGCCCCAGCATTTT. This gives the protein CASSTNWEGPQHF.

The chain uses TRBV29-1 and TRBJ2-3, with D possibly being TRBD1 (6 bases). Germline CDR1 reads SQVTM; CDR2 reads ANQGSEA. The V end lost 2 bases, the J end lost 2 bases, and 14 bases lay between the germline ends. The CDR3 sequence is 15 residues long. This CDR3 reads CSVESDVGATDTQYF. The CDR3 DNA follows: TGCAGCGTTGAATCCGATGTGGGGGCCACAGATACGCAGTATTTT.

This chain links TRBV5-4 with TRBJ1-4; D remains ambiguous. Germline-derived CDR1 and CDR2 are SGHNT and YYREEE (reference sequence). The CDR3 spans 13 residues. The germline V and J ends were trimmed by 4 bases and 8 bases, with 12 bases remaining between them. The CDR3, as DNA: TGTGCCAGCAGCACCGAGAGAGGCGAAAAACTGTTTTTT. Translation gives CASSTERGEKLFF.